This T cell receptor beta chain was sequenced in a study of T cell responses to AZD1222 COVID-19 vaccine. The method was immunoSEQ multiplex PCR; TCRdb's version includes in-frame clones alone and lacks a portion of them. This sample has about 130,000 clones, with around 89% found just once. Trimming took 6 bases from V and 1 from J, leaving 7 bases between them. Per the germline V gene, CDR1 is SNHLY and CDR2 is FYNNEI. This CDR3 has 13 residues. The chain joins TRBV2 to TRBJ1-5; D is unresolved. The source material was peripheral blood, sampled on day 0 of AZD1222 vaccination. The receptor's source is an adult in good health. The DNA for the CDR3 is TGTGCCAGCAGATCCGAGAGCAATCAGCCCCAGCATTTT. Translated, it gives CASRSESNQPQHF.